One sample yielded the 20 T cell receptor beta chains listed below, sequenced in a study of blood T cell repertoires in COVID-19. Only in-frame clones appear in the TCRdb table, and some are missing; sequencing was by immunoSEQ multiplex PCR. The table records around 20,000 clones, about 90% of them present only once. The sequencing input was peripheral blood. These receptors all stem from a human donor in a cohort sampled during active COVID-19.

The rearrangement joins TRBV2 to TRBJ2-3; 10 bases line up with TRBD2. Trimming took 6 bases from V and 13 from J; bases not matched to a gene: 10. This CDR3 region has 13 residues. In germline, CDR1 is SNHLY, CDR2 FYNNEI. The CDR3 DNA follows: TGTGCCAGCAGAGCGTCACTAGCGGGAAAGGAGTATTTT. Translated, it gives CASRASLAGKEYF.

The table lists this clone with a count of one. The V gene is TRBV4-1, the J gene TRBJ1-3; D uncertain. The V and J ends lost 1 base and 2 bases respectively, with 9 bases between them. The CDR3 length is 15 residues. Germline V CDR1 and CDR2: MGHRA, YSYEKL. Here the CDR3 DNA reads TGCGCCAGCAGCCAAGTTGGGCTAACTGGAAACACCATATATTTT. It is translated as CASSQVGLTGNTIYF.

This sequence joins TRBV7-8 and TRBJ1-5; D may be TRBD1 (5 bases). The CDR3 has 17 amino acids. V was clipped by 4 bases and J by 6 bases, with 22 bases between them. The germline CDR1 and CDR2 sequences are SGHVS and FQNEAQ. CDR3 nucleotides: TGTGCCAGCAGCTCACAACGGCGAGGAGGAGGGGTTCAGCCCCAGCATTTT. Translation: CASSSQRRGGGVQPQHF.

The DNA of the CDR3 is TGTGCCAGTAGAGCAGGTACCCAGCCCCAGCATTTT. It encodes CASRAGTQPQHF. The chain recombines TRBV19 with TRBJ1-5, with D uncertain. The CDR3 contains 12 residues. Trimming took off 6 bases at V and 7 bases at J, with 10 bases between the two ends. CDR1 LNHDA and CDR2 SQIVND come from the germline V gene (reference sequence).

J is TRBJ2-5 and V is TRBV7-2, with 13 bases aligning to TRBD2. The germline CDR1 and CDR2 sequences are SGHTA and FQGNSA. This CDR3 is 16 amino acids long. Losses at the gene ends were 3 bases for V and 5 bases for J; bases not matched to a gene: 6. CDR3 nucleotide sequence: TGTGCCAGCAGCTTCCAACTAGCGGGAGGGAGGGAGACCCAGTACTTC. Translating it yields CASSFQLAGGRETQYF.

V gene TRBV11-3 combines with J gene TRBJ2-3, with a possible D match to TRBD1 (5 bases). Trimming cost V 4 bases and J 0 bases, with 8 bases left between them. The CDR3 is 14 amino acids. Germline V gene sequence: CDR1 SGHNT, CDR2 YENEEA. This CDR3 reads CASSSTASTDTQYF. As DNA, the CDR3 is TGTGCCAGCAGCTCGACAGCTAGCACAGATACGCAGTATTTT.

CDR3 in amino acids: CASSRSGDTQYF. CDR3 nucleotides: TGTGCCAGCAGTCGGAGTGGGGATACGCAGTATTTT. The chain is built from TRBV12-3 or TRBV12-4 and TRBJ2-3; D not resolved. This CDR3 is built from 12 residues. The germline V and J ends were trimmed by 5 bases and 6 bases, with 9 bases remaining between them.

The chain couples TRBV11-2 to TRBJ1-1; a weak D match, TRBD1 (6 bases). V was trimmed by 5 bases and J by 3 bases, leaving 13 bases between them. CDR3 length: 14 residues. CDR1 is SGHAT, CDR2 FQNNGV, per germline. CDR3 bases: TGTGCCAGCAGCAATACAGGGTACTACACTGAAGCTTTCTTT. Amino acids: CASSNTGYYTEAFF.

This sequence joins TRBV3-1 (or the pseudogene TRBV3-2) and TRBJ2-5; 8 positions match TRBD1. The V and J ends lost 3 bases and 9 bases, in that order; junction bases with no gene match: 21. In germline, CDR1 is LGHDT, CDR2 YNNKEL (reference sequence). The CDR3 consists of 18 residues. Here the CDR3 DNA reads TGTGCCAGCAGCCAGAACGAGACCTCAGGGGGCATCCCGTCGGCCCAGTACTTC. Translation: CASSQNETSGGIPSAQYF.

This chain links TRBV3-1 (or the pseudogene TRBV3-2) with TRBJ2-3, with a weak D call TRBD1 (6 bases). Trimming removed 2 bases from V and 1 base from J, with 10 bases in between. Germline lookup yields CDR1 LGHDT and CDR2 YNNKEL (reference sequence). This CDR3 is 15 amino acids long. The CDR3 bases are TGTGCCAGCAGCCAACCGGGACAACGCACAGATACGCAGTATTTT. Protein sequence: CASSQPGQRTDTQYF.

V and J are TRBV18 and TRBJ1-1; TRBD1 matches at 7 bases. The CDR3 loop spans 14 amino acids. After removal of 3 bases from V and 5 bases from J, the junction contained 6 bases not matched to a gene. CDR1 KGHSH and CDR2 LQKENI come from the germline V gene. In DNA form, the CDR3 reads TGTGCCAGCTCACCTGACAGGGCACGGACTGAAGCTTTCTTT. This codes for CASSPDRARTEAFF.

The rearrangement joins TRBV6-5 to TRBJ1-2, with TRBD1 as a possible D gene (6 bases). The V gene lost 6 bases and the J gene lost 0 bases, with 11 bases spanning the gap. This CDR3 contains 14 residues. The germline V gene has CDR1 MNHEY and CDR2 SVGAGI. CDR3 DNA sequence: TGTGCCAGCAGCCTCCGGACAGCTAACTATGGCTACACCTTC. Its translation: CASSLRTANYGYTF.

The chain has TRBV7-9 and TRBJ2-1; perhaps TRBD1 as D (6 bases). Germline assignment: CDR1 SEHNR and CDR2 FQNEAQ (reference sequence). Deletions cut 0 bases from V and 10 bases from J, with 13 bases between. This CDR3 region has 14 residues. The CDR3 bases are TGTGCCAGCAGCTTAGCTTTGGGGGCTGGAGAGCAGTTCTTC. This translates into CASSLALGAGEQFF.

The chain has TRBV19 and TRBJ2-3; TRBD1 is a possible D gene (7 bases). This CDR3 contains 16 residues. The germline V gene encodes CDR1 LNHDA and CDR2 SQIVND (reference sequence). V dropped 5 bases and J dropped 3 bases, with 18 bases sitting between them. This CDR3 reads CASSLGGAGGTDTQYF. The CDR3 DNA follows: TGTGCCAGTAGTTTAGGGGGCGCAGGGGGGACAGATACGCAGTATTTT.

The chain is built from TRBV27 and TRBJ1-5; D gene uncertain. CDR3 length: 14 amino acids. V was shortened by 3 bases and J by 6 bases, with 12 bases between the two germline ends. Germline CDR1 MNHEY, CDR2 SMNVEV (reference sequence). This chain's CDR3 is CASSFVGSGQPQHF. The CDR3 DNA reads TGTGCCAGCAGTTTCGTTGGTAGCGGTCAGCCCCAGCATTTT.

This chain joins TRBV12-3 or TRBV12-4 and TRBJ2-1; D remains unclear. Trimming shortened V by 3 bases and J by 4 bases, and 7 bases separated the two germline ends. CDR3 length: 13 amino acids. CDR3 nucleotide sequence: TGTGCCAGCAGTTTTGGGCTTTACAATGAGCAGTTCTTC. It specifies CASSFGLYNEQFF.

The rearrangement joins TRBV18 to TRBJ1-2; D is unresolved. CDR3 length: 14 residues. V was shortened by 3 bases and J by 4 bases, with 12 bases between the two germline ends. CDR1 is KGHSH, CDR2 LQKENI, per germline. The CDR3 DNA reads as TGTGCCAGCTCACCGAAATCATCCGGCTATGGCTACACCTTC. It translates to CASSPKSSGYGYTF.

This chain connects TRBV9 to TRBJ2-3; D call uncertain. Trimming left V 4 bases short and J 4 bases short, with 7 bases between. Germline assignment: CDR1 SGDLS and CDR2 YYNGEE. The CDR3 has 12 amino acids. In DNA form, the CDR3 reads TGTGCCAGCAGCCCCCTCTCAGATACGCAGTATTTT. Amino acids: CASSPLSDTQYF.

Turning to this clone: A read error may produce the germline difference seen at one junction end. The chain employs TRBV7-3 and TRBJ1-1; maybe TRBD1 (6 bases). Germline V gene data show CDR1 as SGHTA and CDR2 as FQGTGA. CDR3 length equals 14 residues. CDR3 amino acids: CASSPQATGTNPSF. The CDR3 DNA reads as TGTGCCAGCAGCCCTCAAGCGACAGGAACCAACCCTTCGTTT.

The chain combines TRBV5-4 with TRBJ2-7; perhaps TRBD1 as D (5 bases). Germline-derived CDR1 and CDR2 are SGHNT and YYREEE (reference sequence). V dropped 0 bases and J dropped 4 bases, with 11 bases sitting between them. The CDR3 extends over 14 amino acids. CDR3: CASSLGQKEYEQYF. In DNA form, the CDR3 reads TGTGCCAGCAGCTTGGGACAGAAAGAGTACGAGCAGTACTTC.